Listed below are T cell receptor beta chains from one sample, sequenced in a study of blood T cell repertoires in COVID-19. The table came from immunoSEQ multiplex PCR; TCRdb's copy has only in-frame clones and leaves some out. The sample includes around 150,000 clones, about nine tenths of them seen just once. The sample taken for sequencing was peripheral blood. The source is a man between 60 and 75 years old with active or convalescent COVID-19. Both conserved end residues are part of each CDR3.

V gene	CDR3 protein
TRBV5-1	CASSGGTGGSTEAFF
TRBV7-9	CASSPGQSGYF
TRBV21-1	CASSGEAGTSNQPQHF
TRBV7-2	CASSSSGGRWGQPQHF
TRBV19	CASSIGTAEAFF
TRBV5-1	CASSPGQVASPLHF
TRBV4-1	CASSQRTGGYNTEAFF
TRBV27	CASRPLAGGLSEQYF
TRBV7-9	CASSKEPGTGSTEAFF
TRBV7-6	CASSPSGPIPTDTQYF
TRBV5-1	CASSLGSRVKAYGYTF